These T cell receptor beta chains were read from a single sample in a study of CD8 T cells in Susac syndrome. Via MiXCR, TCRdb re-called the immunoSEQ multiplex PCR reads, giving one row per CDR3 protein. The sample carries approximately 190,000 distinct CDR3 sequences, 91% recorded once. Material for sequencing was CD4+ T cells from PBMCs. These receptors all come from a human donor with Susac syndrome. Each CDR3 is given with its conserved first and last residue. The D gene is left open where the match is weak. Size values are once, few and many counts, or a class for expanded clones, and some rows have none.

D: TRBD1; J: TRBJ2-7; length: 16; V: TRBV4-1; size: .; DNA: TGCGCCAGCAGCCGAACTTTTGACAGGGAAGCCTACGAGCAGTACTTC; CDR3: CASSRTFDREAYEQYF
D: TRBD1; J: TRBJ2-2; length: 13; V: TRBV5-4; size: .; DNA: TGTGCCAGCGGACAGGGTAATACCGGGGAGCTGTTTTTT; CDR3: CASGQGNTGELFF
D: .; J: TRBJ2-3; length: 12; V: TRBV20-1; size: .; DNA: TGCAGTGCAGTGGGCGGCACAGATACGCAGTATTTT; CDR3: CSAVGGTDTQYF
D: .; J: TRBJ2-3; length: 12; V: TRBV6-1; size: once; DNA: TGTGCCACCAGGACAGACACAGATACGCAGTATTTT; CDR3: CATRTDTDTQYF
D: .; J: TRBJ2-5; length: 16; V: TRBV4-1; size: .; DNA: TGCGCCAGCAGCCCCCTTGGAGGGGGGGAACAAGAGACCCAGTACTTC; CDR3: CASSPLGGGEQETQYF
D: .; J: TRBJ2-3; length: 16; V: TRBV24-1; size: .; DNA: TGTGCCACCAACAAAACAGGGTCTCCTAGCACAGATACGCAGTATTTT; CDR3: CATNKTGSPSTDTQYF
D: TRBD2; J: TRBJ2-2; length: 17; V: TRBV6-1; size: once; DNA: TGTGCCAGCAGTAAGACTAGCGGGAGCGTTGGCACCGGGGAGCTGTTTTTT; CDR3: CASSKTSGSVGTGELFF
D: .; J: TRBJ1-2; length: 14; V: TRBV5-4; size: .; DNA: TGTGCCAGCAGCTTGTCGGCACTCAACTATGGCTACACCTTC; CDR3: CASSLSALNYGYTF
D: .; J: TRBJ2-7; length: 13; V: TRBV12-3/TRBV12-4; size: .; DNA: TGTGCCAGCAGTTTAGCGCGAAAGGGAGAGCAGTACTTC; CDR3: CASSLARKGEQYF
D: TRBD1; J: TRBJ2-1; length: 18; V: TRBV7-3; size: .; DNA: TGTGCCAGCAGCCAAGTCGCAGGGGGCGCCCCCTCCTCAGGTGAGCAGTTCTTC; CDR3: CASSQVAGGAPSSGEQFF
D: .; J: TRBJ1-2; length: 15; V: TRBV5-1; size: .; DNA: TGCGCCAGCAGCGCGGACAGCCGGCCCAACTATGGCTACACCTTC; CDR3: CASSADSRPNYGYTF
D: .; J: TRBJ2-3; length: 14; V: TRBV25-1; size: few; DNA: TGTGCCAGCAGTCAGGAAGCTAGCACAGATACGCAGTATTTT; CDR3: CASSQEASTDTQYF
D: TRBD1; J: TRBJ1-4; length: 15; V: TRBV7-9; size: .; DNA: TGTGCCAGCAGCTCAGAGACAGGGGAGAATGAAAAACTGTTTTTT; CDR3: CASSSETGENEKLFF
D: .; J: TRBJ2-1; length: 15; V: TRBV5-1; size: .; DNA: TGCGCCAGCAGCTTACAGCGTCAATTTTCGGATGAGCAGTTCTTC; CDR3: CASSLQRQFSDEQFF
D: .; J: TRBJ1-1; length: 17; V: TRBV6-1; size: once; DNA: TGTGCCAGCAGTGCCCGGCTTCTAACATCCTCTAGTGCTGAAGCTTTCTTT; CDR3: CASSARLLTSSSAEAFF